The next 15 T cell receptor beta chains were all read from a single sample in a study of chemoradiotherapy in HPV16-positive cancers. Method: immunoSEQ multiplex PCR; TCRdb's copy keeps in-frame clones and lacks some. The table has just over 7,500 clones, approximately 83% seen once. Specimen: blood, collected from a patient who underwent chemoradiotherapy. Every receptor here comes from a human donor with HPV-associated anogenital cancer.

V usage is TRBV27 and J usage is TRBJ2-7; D is perhaps TRBD1 or TRBD2 (5 bases each). This CDR3 has 13 residues. The germline gives CDR1 MNHEY, CDR2 SMNVEV (reference sequence). Trimming shortened V by 5 bases and J by 0 bases, and 8 bases separated the two germline ends. The CDR3 reads CASSHGTSYEQYF. CDR3 in DNA: TGTGCCAGCAGTCACGGGACCTCCTACGAGCAGTACTTC.

The chain couples TRBV19 to TRBJ2-3; D is undetermined. This CDR3 is 14 amino acids long. Germline-derived CDR1 and CDR2 are LNHDA and SQIVND (reference sequence). V lost 5 bases, J lost 2 bases, and 11 bases lay in between. In DNA, the CDR3 is TGTGCCAGTAGTGGTCCAGAGCACACAGATACGCAGTATTTT. It translates to CASSGPEHTDTQYF.

This chain links TRBV4-3 with TRBJ2-2, with 15 bases fitting TRBD2. The CDR3 is 15 amino acids. Germline V lookup: CDR1 LGHNA, CDR2 YSLEER. The ends lost 4 bases at V and 6 bases at J; junction bases unmatched: 0. CDR3 sequence reads: CASSRTSGGAGELFF. The CDR3 DNA is TGCGCCAGCAGCCGGACTAGCGGGGGGGCCGGGGAGCTGTTTTTT.

V and J are TRBV7-9 and TRBJ1-6, with a possible D match to TRBD1 (5 bases). The V and J ends lost 5 bases and 7 bases respectively, with 12 bases between them. CDR1 and CDR2 (germline): SEHNR, FQNEAQ (reference sequence). The CDR3 consists of 14 residues. This chain's CDR3 is CASSPTGLNSPLHF. Here the CDR3 DNA reads TGTGCCAGCAGCCCCACAGGCCTCAATTCACCCCTCCACTTT.

The table lists this clone with a few counts. The junction shows a germline mismatch at one end, possibly a read error. This sequence joins TRBV10-2 and TRBJ2-7; 10 bases fit TRBD1. Germline V gene lookup returns CDR1 WSHSY and CDR2 SAAADI. CDR3 size: 13 residues. In DNA form, the CDR3 reads TGCGCCAGCAGCCGCGGACAGGGGGATCCCAGTTTCTTC. This codes for CASSRGQGDPSFF.

This chain links TRBV19 with TRBJ2-3, with 10 positions matching TRBD2. Trimming removed 4 bases from V and 6 bases from J; junction bases left unmatched: 4. CDR3 length: 14 residues. Germline CDR1 LNHDA, CDR2 SQIVND (reference sequence). CDR3 sequence: CASSTGTSADTQYF. In nucleotides, the CDR3 is TGTGCCAGTAGTACCGGGACTAGCGCGGATACGCAGTATTTT.

This rearrangement joins TRBV9 to TRBJ2-3; TRBD2 is a possible D gene (6 bases). With 3 bases removed from V and 1 base from J, the gap between germline ends came to 12 bases. CDR3 length: 15 amino acids. In germline, CDR1 is SGDLS, CDR2 YYNGEE. The CDR3 spells CASSGGTSGTDTQYF. CDR3 DNA sequence: TGTGCCAGCAGCGGCGGGACGTCGGGCACAGATACGCAGTATTTT.

The chain joins TRBV10-3 to TRBJ2-7; D is tentatively TRBD1 or TRBD2 (6 bases each). Looked up from germline, CDR1 is ENHRY and CDR2 is SYGVKD. The CDR3 covers 14 residues. V was pared by 6 bases and J by 0 bases, with 12 bases between. For the CDR3, the DNA is TGTGCCATCAGCCCACAGGGAGGCTCCTACGAGCAGTACTTC. Its translation is CAISPQGGSYEQYF.

V usage is TRBV6-6 and J usage is TRBJ1-1, with D possibly TRBD1 on 6 matching bases. The length of the CDR3 is 15 residues. Between the trimmed V and J ends, which lost 5 bases and 5 bases, there was a span of 18 bases. CDR1 and CDR2 (germline): MNHNY, SVGAGI (reference sequence). This chain's CDR3 is CASSADRSLGTEAFF. The DNA of the CDR3 is TGTGCCAGCAGTGCCGACAGGAGCTTGGGGACTGAAGCTTTCTTT.

The chain has TRBV7-9 and TRBJ2-5; the D gene is possibly TRBD2 (6 bases). The ends were cut back, 0 bases at V and 5 bases at J, with 16 bases in the middle. The germline gives CDR1 SEHNR, CDR2 FQNEAQ (reference sequence). The CDR3 is 16 amino acids. The CDR3 here is CASSLAGGGTWETQYF. The CDR3 nucleotides are TGTGCCAGCAGCTTAGCCGGAGGAGGGACTTGGGAGACCCAGTACTTC.

The gene calls are TRBV19 and TRBJ1-6; D uncertain. The V end was cut by 3 bases, the J end by 0 bases, with 12 bases between. Germline CDR1 reads LNHDA; CDR2 reads SQIVND (reference sequence). The CDR3 runs 17 residues. CDR3 sequence reads: CASSMRAQNSYNSPLHF. The CDR3 bases are TGTGCCAGTAGTATGAGAGCACAGAACTCCTATAATTCACCCCTCCACTTT. Filled out from reference TRBV19 and TRBJ1-6, the complete variable domain reads DGGITQSPKYLFRKEGQNVTLSCEQNLNHDAMYWYRQDPGQGLRLIYYSQIVNDFQKGDIAEGYSVSREKKESFPLTVTSAQKNPTAFYLCASSMRAQNSYNSPLHFGNGTRLTVT.

The V call is TRBV9, the J call TRBJ1-1; D remains ambiguous. The CDR3 loop spans 12 amino acids. V lost 2 bases to trimming and J lost 11 bases, with 13 bases between them. From germline, CDR1 is SGDLS and CDR2 YYNGEE. The CDR3 sequence is CASSVLGGDAFF. For the CDR3, the DNA is TGTGCCAGCAGCGTCTTAGGTGGGGATGCTTTCTTT.

This clone has more than one count but fewer than ten. This chain uses TRBV10-3 with TRBJ2-1, with D perhaps being TRBD1 or TRBD2 (5 bases each). The germline V gene encodes CDR1 ENHRY and CDR2 SYGVKD. The CDR3 runs 14 residues. The V and J ends lost 2 bases and 7 bases respectively, with 12 bases between them. The CDR3 spells CAISETGPKNEQFF. The CDR3 nucleotides read TGTGCCATCAGTGAGACGGGACCAAAGAATGAGCAGTTCTTC.

This clone was observed a handful of times. V is TRBV5-8 and J is TRBJ2-1; D may be TRBD2 (5 bases). V gave up 5 bases and J gave up 0 bases, with 12 bases separating them. The CDR3 contains 15 residues. CDR1 and CDR2 (germline): SGHTS, YDEGEE. CDR3 protein: CASSNGVSSYNEQFF. The CDR3 nucleotides are TGTGCCAGCAGTAACGGGGTCAGCTCCTACAATGAGCAGTTCTTC. Together with reference TRBV5-8 and TRBJ2-1, the CDR3 gives the full variable domain: EAGVTQSPTHLIKTRGQQATLRCSPISGHTSVYWYQQALGLGLQFLLWYDEGEERNRGNFPPRFSGRQFPNYSSELNVNALELEDSALYLCASSNGVSSYNEQFFGPGTRLTVL.

This chain links TRBV6-1 with TRBJ1-1, with 7 bases that match TRBD1. Unmatched junction bases numbered 10, after V lost 0 bases and J lost 0 bases. This CDR3 has 18 amino acids. Germline loops: CDR1 MNHNS, CDR2 SASEGT. CDR3 region: CASSEALGQRPMNTEAFF. CDR3 nucleotide sequence: TGTGCCAGCAGTGAAGCGTTGGGACAGCGTCCTATGAACACTGAAGCTTTCTTT.